The 10 T cell receptor beta chains given below trace back to one sample, sequenced in a study of tumor and adjacent non-tumor tissue in lung cancer. No cell sorting was done before RNA was extracted from the tissue. The library came from three nested PCR rounds adapted from ARM-PCR protocols. MiXCR was run by TCRdb on the multiplex PCR reads, yielding one entry per CDR3 protein. The sample holds tens of thousands of distinct CDR3 sequences, approximately 79% seen once. The material sequenced was lung tumor tissue. Receptors were obtained from a woman aged 45-59 years with non-small cell lung cancer.

As for this clonotype: One junction end does not reproduce the germline sequence, and a read error may be involved. V is TRBV12-3 or TRBV12-4 and J is TRBJ2-3; no firm D call. Judging by the DNA end, TRBJ1-5 fits better; the J call may be wrong. The CDR3 extends over 16 amino acids. CDR3 in DNA: TGTGCCAGTAGTTTAGATACTAGCGGATCCACAGATAAGCAGCATTTT. Its translation: CASSLDTSGSTDKQHF.

As to this clonotype: One end of the junction is discordant with germline, which a read error may explain. This chain uses TRBV20-1 with TRBJ1-1; weak D call: TRBD1 (6 bases). The CDR3 sequence is 13 residues long. Germline CDR1 DFQATT, CDR2 SNEGSKA (reference sequence). This CDR3 is CSTTRTADTETFF. For the CDR3, the DNA is TGCAGTACTACCCGGACAGCGGACACTGAAACTTTCTTT.

The rearrangement joins TRBV20-1 to TRBJ2-1; unclear D gene. In germline, CDR1 is DFQATT, CDR2 SNEGSKA (reference sequence). The V gene lost 4 bases and the J gene lost 5 bases, with 15 bases spanning the gap. The CDR3 totals 14 residues. CDR3: CSAIPSWANNEQFF. Written as DNA, the CDR3 is TGCAGTGCTATTCCTAGTTGGGCCAACAATGAGCAGTTCTTC.

This clonotype was counted ten times or more. The chain carries TRBV4-1 and TRBJ2-1, with a possible D match to TRBD2 (6 bases). CDR1 and CDR2 from the germline V gene are MGHRA and YSYEKL. With 5 bases removed from V and 0 bases from J, the gap between germline ends came to 11 bases. The CDR3 is 15 amino acids. Here the CDR3 reads CASSEQRVSYNEQFF. The CDR3 DNA is TGCGCCAGCAGCGAACAGCGGGTCTCCTACAATGAGCAGTTCTTC.

A remark on this clonotype: Its ends do not fully match the called genes, so a read error is possible. The DNA of the CDR3 is TGTGCCAGCAGCTTAGCTGCGGGACGCACGGGGTCCTACGAGCGGTACTTC. Protein: CASSLAAGRTGSYERYF. The chain joins TRBV11-2 to TRBJ2-7; TRBD2 might be the D (6 bases). The CDR3 is made up of 17 amino acids. Per the germline V gene, CDR1 is SGHAT and CDR2 is FQNNGV.

This clonotype was seen at least ten times. This rearrangement joins TRBV6-1 to TRBJ1-4; D is undetermined. The V gene lost 3 bases and the J gene lost 0 bases, with 14 bases spanning the gap. Germline-derived CDR1 and CDR2 are MNHNS and SASEGT. This CDR3 is 17 amino acids long. The CDR3 DNA follows: TGTGCCAGCAGTGAGACCGTAGATACTGCAACTAATGAAAAACTGTTTTTT. Encoded protein: CASSETVDTATNEKLFF.

With regard to this clonotype: The CDR3 ends on some other residue instead of the conserved phenylalanine or tryptophan, so this is likely a read error. In DNA form, the CDR3 reads TGTGCCAGCAGCTTAGGCACCTGCAATGATCAGTTCTCC. Residues: CASSLGTCNDQFS. V is TRBV11-3 and J is TRBJ2-1; D gene ambiguous. Germline loops: CDR1 SGHNT, CDR2 YENEEA. The CDR3 has 13 residues.

Turning to this clonotype: Given a much more abundant clone one base away, this may be a read error. The rearrangement links TRBV29-1 to TRBJ2-3; TRBD2 agrees at 7 bases. The length of the CDR3 is 12 residues. Germline CDR1 and CDR2: SQVTM and ANQGSEA. This CDR3 is CNAGLVTDTQYF. In DNA form, the CDR3 reads TGCAACGCCGGACTAGTTACAGATACGCAGTATTTT.

On this clonotype itself: The CDR3 does not close with the conserved phenylalanine or tryptophan, likely indicating a read error. The V and J genes are TRBV6-6 and TRBJ2-1; no firm D call. The V gene lost 6 bases and the J gene lost 5 bases, with 11 bases spanning the gap. CDR3 length equals 13 residues. Germline V CDR1 and CDR2: MNHNY, SVGAGI (reference sequence). The CDR3 here is CASRKGNDNEQFL. The CDR3 DNA reads as TGTGCCAGCAGGAAAGGGAACGACAATGAGCAGTTCTTA.

Notes on this clonotype: The junction does not match germline at one end; this may be a read error. V gene TRBV4-1 combines with J gene TRBJ2-3; maybe TRBD2 (5 bases). The germline V gene encodes CDR1 MGHRA and CDR2 YSYEKL. The CDR3 extends over 14 amino acids. CDR3 bases: TGCGCCAGCAGCCACCCGTCAGTGGGAGATATGCAGTATTTT. This gives the protein CASSHPSVGDMQYF.